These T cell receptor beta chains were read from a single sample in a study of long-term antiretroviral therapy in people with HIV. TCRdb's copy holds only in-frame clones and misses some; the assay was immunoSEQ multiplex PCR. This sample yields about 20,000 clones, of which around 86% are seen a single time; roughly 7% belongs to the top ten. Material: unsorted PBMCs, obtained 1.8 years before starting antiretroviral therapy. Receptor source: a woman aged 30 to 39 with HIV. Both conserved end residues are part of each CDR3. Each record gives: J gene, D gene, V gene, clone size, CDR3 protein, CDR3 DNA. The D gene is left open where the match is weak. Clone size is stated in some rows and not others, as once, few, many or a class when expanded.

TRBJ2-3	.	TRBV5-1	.	CASSIGDTDTQYF	TGCGCCAGCAGCATCGGGGACACAGATACGCAGTATTTT
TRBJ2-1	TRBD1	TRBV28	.	CASSLSGTGLNEQFF	TGTGCCAGCAGTTTATCTGGGACAGGCCTCAATGAGCAGTTCTTC
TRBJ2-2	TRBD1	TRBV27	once	CASSSGGTNTGELFF	TGTGCCAGCAGTTCAGGGGGCACGAACACCGGGGAGCTGTTTTTT
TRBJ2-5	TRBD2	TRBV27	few	CASSLLSGGQETQYF	TGTGCCAGCAGTTTACTTAGCGGGGGGCAAGAGACCCAGTACTTC
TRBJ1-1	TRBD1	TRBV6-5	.	CASSPQGGNTEAFF	TGTGCCAGCAGTCCCCAGGGGGGGAACACTGAAGCTTTCTTT
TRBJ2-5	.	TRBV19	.	CASSPESVGQETQYF	TGTGCCAGTAGCCCGGAGAGCGTAGGCCAAGAGACCCAGTACTTC
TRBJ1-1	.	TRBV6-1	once	CASISRGRGTEAFF	TGTGCCAGCATAAGTCGAGGGAGGGGGACTGAAGCTTTCTTT
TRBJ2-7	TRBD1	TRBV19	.	CASSMNRGAYEQYF	TGTGCCAGTAGTATGAACAGGGGGGCCTACGAGCAGTACTTC
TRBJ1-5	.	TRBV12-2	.	CASRSNRDHQPQHF	TGTGCAAGTCGCTCAAACAGGGATCATCAGCCCCAGCATTTT
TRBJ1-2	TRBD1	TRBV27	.	CATATGNYGYTF	TGTGCCACCGCGACAGGGAACTATGGCTACACCTTC
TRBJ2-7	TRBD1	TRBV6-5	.	CASSYAGTATYEQYF	TGTGCCAGCAGTTACGCCGGGACAGCAACCTACGAGCAGTACTTC
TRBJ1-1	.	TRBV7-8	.	CASSLSSLNTEAFF	TGTGCCAGCAGCTTGTCCAGCCTGAACACTGAAGCTTTCTTT
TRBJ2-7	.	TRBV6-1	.	CASSGLGVYEQYF	TGTGCCAGCAGTGGCCTCGGGGTCTACGAGCAGTACTTC
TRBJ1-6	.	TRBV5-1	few	CASSLGRDSPLHF	TGCGCCAGCAGCTTGGGACGGGATTCACCCCTCCACTTT
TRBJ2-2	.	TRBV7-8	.	CASSTRPGPNTGELFF	TGTGCCAGCAGTACCCGCCCGGGGCCCAACACCGGGGAGCTGTTTTTT
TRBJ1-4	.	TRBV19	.	CASTTGGARAVEKLFF	TGTGCCAGTACCACGGGGGGGGCAAGGGCGGTCGAAAAACTGTTTTTT
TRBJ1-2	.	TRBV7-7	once	CASSLRRSPNYGYTF	TGTGCCAGCAGCCTGAGACGGTCCCCTAACTATGGCTACACCTTC